The present T cell receptor beta chain was sequenced within a study of radiation and T cells in renal cell carcinoma. Clones were read by immunoSEQ multiplex PCR, and TCRdb kept only the in-frame ones, dropping some. The profile shows roughly 120,000 clones, approximately 80% of them singletons. Deletions cut 6 bases from V and 0 bases from J, with 10 bases between. Per germline, CDR1 SEHNR and CDR2 FQNEAQ (reference sequence). There are 14 residues in the CDR3. Time point denoted: blood 2 weeks post-SBRT. The treatment: 15 Gy SBRT to primary tumor, nephrectomy 4 weeks later. This renal cell carcinoma was of the clear cell type.

The sequencing here drew on blood, taken from a patient whose treatment included radiotherapy and nephrectomy. The chain combines TRBV7-9 with TRBJ2-3; no clear D gene. This sequence was found in a woman aged 55-70 years with renal cell carcinoma. CDR3: CASRQLSSTDTQYF. The CDR3 DNA sequence: TGTGCCAGCAGACAGCTTTCTAGCACAGATACGCAGTATTTT.